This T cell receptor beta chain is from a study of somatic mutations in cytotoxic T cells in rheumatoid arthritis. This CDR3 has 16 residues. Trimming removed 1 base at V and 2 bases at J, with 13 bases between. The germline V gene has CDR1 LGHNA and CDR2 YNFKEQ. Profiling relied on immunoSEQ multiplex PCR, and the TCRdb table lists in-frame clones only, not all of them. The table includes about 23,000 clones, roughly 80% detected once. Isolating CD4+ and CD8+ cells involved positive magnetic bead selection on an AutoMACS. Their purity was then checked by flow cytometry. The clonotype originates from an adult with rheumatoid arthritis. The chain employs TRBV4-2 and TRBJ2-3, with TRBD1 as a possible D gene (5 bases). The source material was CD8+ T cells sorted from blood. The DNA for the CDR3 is TGTGCCAGCAGCCAAGTGTCCAGGGCGAACACAGATACGCAGTATTTT. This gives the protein CASSQVSRANTDTQYF.